This is a list of T cell receptor beta chains from one sample in a study of T cells in Graves' hyperthyroidism and ophthalmopathy. One entry per CDR3 protein results from TCRdb running MiXCR on the multiplex PCR reads. The table lists hundreds of thousands of distinct CDR3 sequences, 22% of them singletons. The sequencing input was blood. These receptors were taken from a man in his thirties or forties with Graves' ophthalmopathy. Each CDR3 is given with its conserved first and last residue. The listing skips clone size in some rows; elsewhere it reads once, few, many or a size class.

>few|TRBJ2-6|TRBV7-9
CASSSYSSVGATGANVLTF
>few|TRBJ2-7|TRBV5-1
CASSLGDIVSSYEQYF
>.|TRBJ2-2|TRBV5-1
CASSWGQGRTGELFF
>few|TRBJ2-6|TRBV6-1
CASTRNLQGAGANVLTF
>.|TRBJ1-3|TRBV12-3/TRBV12-4
CASRMTRGNTIYF
>.|TRBJ2-1|TRBV29-1
CSGKLAGEHYNEQFF
>few|TRBJ2-1|TRBV7-2
CASSLATSGRYEQFF
>many|TRBJ1-2|TRBV11-2
CASSLAVGGFGYTF
>few|TRBJ2-1|TRBV18
CASSVGQGAYFF
>many|TRBJ2-7|TRBV27
CASSLTGTSGYEQYF
>few|TRBJ2-1|TRBV11-3
CASSFQGASYEQFF
>few|TRBJ2-1|TRBV28
CASSLSGPGPHQFF
>.|TRBJ2-7|TRBV20-1
CSARGGDYEQYF
>.|TRBJ2-7|TRBV7-9
CASSPLAGVSYEQYF
>.|TRBJ1-3|TRBV19
CATGVSLTGNTIYF
>many|TRBJ2-1|TRBV12-5
CASALTPFEQFF
>many|TRBJ1-5|TRBV28
CASRPPINQPQHF
>few|TRBJ1-2|TRBV27
CASSPGDRLYGYTF
>few|TRBJ2-7|TRBV28
CASSEGVLEQYF
>few|TRBJ1-2|TRBV24-1
CATSDRTGSNYGYTF
>.|TRBJ2-3|TRBV27
CASSKGLAGGPYTQYF
>few|TRBJ2-7|TRBV24-1
CATSDSTGISYEQYF
>many|TRBJ2-7|TRBV11-3
CASSLMSAYEQYF
>once|TRBJ2-1|TRBV29-1
CSVEVTHPGQPEQFF
>many|TRBJ2-5|TRBV30
CAWSRQETQYF
>.|TRBJ1-1|TRBV9
CASSVGPVNTEAFF
>many|TRBJ1-2|TRBV5-1
CASSARTGDRGYTF
>once|TRBJ1-2|TRBV6-1
CASSEYSKILYGYTF
>few|TRBJ2-2|TRBV11-2
CASSPRKLGRSSGELFF
>few|TRBJ2-5|TRBV30
CAWSVDRRDETQYF
>.|TRBJ2-1|TRBV7-2
CASSLVVYPSGNEQFF
>.|TRBJ2-7|TRBV9
CASSVGQGGDEQYF
>.|TRBJ2-7|TRBV4-2
CASSQDRGLPYEQYF
>many|TRBJ2-1|TRBV9
CASSVFEGEQFF
>few|TRBJ2-7|TRBV5-5
CASSAMVGGIYEQYF
>many|TRBJ2-7|TRBV11-2
CASSSRKTGQGIPYEQYF
>.|TRBJ2-3|TRBV20-1
CSAEDESTDTQYF
>many|TRBJ1-3|TRBV3-1
CASSQTDSGNTIYF
>few|TRBJ1-2|TRBV5-1
CASGVEAGAYGYTF
>many|TRBJ2-1|TRBV11-2
CASSLEAAINEQFF
>many|TRBJ2-1|TRBV28
CASSPLAGGNNEQFF